Listed below are T cell receptor beta chains from one sample, sequenced in a study of PD-L1 blockade in urothelial cancer. Generated by immunoSEQ multiplex PCR, the TCRdb table keeps only in-frame clones and is missing some. The table has around 120,000 clones, around 89% seen once. This material consisted of PBMCs, taken around atezolizumab (anti-PD-L1) treatment. All receptors derive from a man aged 60 to 75 with urothelial cancer. Both conserved end residues are part of each CDR3. D genes are given only for firm matches. Some rows mark clone size as missing; the rest say once, few, many or name a class of expanded clone.

V: TRBV18
J: TRBJ1-1
D: -
size: few
DNA: TGTGCCAGCTCACCCCTCGGGACTTACAACACTGAAGCTTTCTTT
CDR3: CASSPLGTYNTEAFF

V: TRBV4-1
J: TRBJ2-5
D: TRBD1
size: -
DNA: TGCGCCAGCAGCATCCCTCCCCGGACAGGGGGCTTTGAGACCCAGTACTTC
CDR3: CASSIPPRTGGFETQYF

V: TRBV19
J: TRBJ2-5
D: TRBD2
size: -
DNA: TGTGCCAACCCGACTAGCGGGAGAACCAAAGAGACCCAGTACTTC
CDR3: CANPTSGRTKETQYF

V: TRBV6-5
J: TRBJ2-1
D: -
size: -
DNA: TGTGCCAGCAGTTCTCTCGGCGGGTCAGCCGTCAATGAGCAGTTCTTC
CDR3: CASSSLGGSAVNEQFF

V: TRBV28
J: TRBJ1-5
D: -
size: -
DNA: TGTGCCAGCAGTTTAGGATCTCGACGGGGGGTTAGCAATCAGCCCCAGCATTTT
CDR3: CASSLGSRRGVSNQPQHF

V: TRBV5-1
J: TRBJ2-6
D: -
size: once
DNA: TGCGCCAGCAGCTTGACTCTAAACTCTGGGGCCAACGTCCTGACTTTC
CDR3: CASSLTLNSGANVLTF

V: TRBV5-1
J: TRBJ1-5
D: TRBD1
size: once
DNA: TGCGCCAGCAGCGAAGGACAGGGGGCAAATCAGCCCCAGCATTTT
CDR3: CASSEGQGANQPQHF

V: TRBV30
J: TRBJ2-1
D: -
size: -
DNA: TGTGCCTGGAGTCCCTCGAATAGCGGCGAGCAGTTCTTC
CDR3: CAWSPSNSGEQFF

V: TRBV6-5
J: TRBJ1-1
D: -
size: -
DNA: TGTGCCAGCAGCCGAGGACAAAGAAACACTGAAGCTTTCTTT
CDR3: CASSRGQRNTEAFF

V: TRBV5-4
J: TRBJ2-1
D: TRBD2
size: -
DNA: TGTGCCAGCAGCCGTGAGACTAGCCAGGTTGAGCAGTTCTTC
CDR3: CASSRETSQVEQFF

V: TRBV28
J: TRBJ2-7
D: TRBD1
size: -
DNA: TGTGCCAGCAGTCCGACAGGGACGACCTACGAGCAGTACTTC
CDR3: CASSPTGTTYEQYF

V: TRBV15
J: TRBJ2-7
D: TRBD1
size: -
DNA: TGTGCCACCAGCAGAGCAGGTACAGGGGACTACGAGCAGTACTTC
CDR3: CATSRAGTGDYEQYF

V: TRBV2
J: TRBJ1-5
D: -
size: -
DNA: TGTGCCAGCAGTGAACAGGGGAGCAATCAGCCCCAGCATTTT
CDR3: CASSEQGSNQPQHF

V: TRBV9
J: TRBJ1-4
D: -
size: -
DNA: TGTGCCAGCAGCCCCGGGGGGGCGGGTGGTGAAAAACTGTTTTTT
CDR3: CASSPGGAGGEKLFF

V: TRBV4-2
J: TRBJ1-5
D: TRBD1
size: -
DNA: TGTGCCAGCAGCCGGACAGGGGGCGGGGAGCCCCAGCATTTT
CDR3: CASSRTGGGEPQHF

V: TRBV30
J: TRBJ2-7
D: TRBD2
size: once
DNA: TGTGCCTGGAGTGTACGGCGGGAGTTATACGAGCAGTACTTC
CDR3: CAWSVRRELYEQYF

V: TRBV27
J: TRBJ2-1
D: -
size: -
DNA: TGTGCCAGCAGTTTTTCCAACAATGAGCAGTTCTTC
CDR3: CASSFSNNEQFF

V: TRBV5-1
J: TRBJ2-7
D: TRBD1
size: -
DNA: TGCGCCAGCAGCTTGGGGACAGGCGTCGACGAGCAGTACTTC
CDR3: CASSLGTGVDEQYF

V: TRBV10-1
J: TRBJ2-3
D: -
size: -
DNA: TGCGCCAGTTGCTCCGGGGGACGGTCAGATACGCAGTATTTT
CDR3: CASCSGGRSDTQYF

V: TRBV28
J: TRBJ1-2
D: -
size: -
DNA: TGTGCCAGCAGTTTATTATTGGGCCCCTATGGCTACACCTTC
CDR3: CASSLLLGPYGYTF

V: TRBV7-2
J: TRBJ1-2
D: TRBD1
size: -
DNA: TGTGCCAGCAGCTCTGACAGGGCGGTTGGCTACACCTTC
CDR3: CASSSDRAVGYTF

V: TRBV5-4
J: TRBJ1-2
D: TRBD1
size: -
DNA: TGTGCCAGTATGGAAGGGGACAGCTATGGCTACACCTTC
CDR3: CASMEGDSYGYTF

V: TRBV6-4
J: TRBJ1-1
D: -
size: -
DNA: TGTGCCAGCAGTGTAGACACGAACACTGAAGCTTTCTTT
CDR3: CASSVDTNTEAFF

V: TRBV7-2
J: TRBJ2-7
D: -
size: -
DNA: TGTGCCAGCAGTCTTACAAATTCCTACGAGCAGTACTTC
CDR3: CASSLTNSYEQYF

V: TRBV7-9
J: TRBJ2-1
D: -
size: -
DNA: TGTGCCAGCAGCTTAGCCCAGGGTGCCGATGAGCAGTTCTTC
CDR3: CASSLAQGADEQFF

V: TRBV7-2
J: TRBJ1-4
D: -
size: -
DNA: TGTGCCAGCAGTCGGTGGGGGGATGAAAAACTGTTTTTT
CDR3: CASSRWGDEKLFF

V: TRBV19
J: TRBJ2-3
D: TRBD2
size: -
DNA: TGTGCCAGTAGTTATCTAGCGGAGAGCACAGATACGCAGTATTTT
CDR3: CASSYLAESTDTQYF

V: TRBV2
J: TRBJ2-7
D: -
size: once
DNA: TGTGCCAGCGCCGTTGGCGGACAGTTCTCCTACGAGCAGTACTTC
CDR3: CASAVGGQFSYEQYF

V: TRBV27
J: TRBJ2-1
D: TRBD2
size: -
DNA: TGTGCCAGCAGTCTAGCGGAAAACTACAATGAGCAGTTCTTC
CDR3: CASSLAENYNEQFF